This T cell receptor beta chain was observed in a study of blood T cells in healthy people across ages. The V gene lost 7 bases and the J gene lost 0 bases, with 22 bases spanning the gap. This CDR3 region has 17 residues. Germline CDR1 and CDR2: SQVTM and ANQGSEA. Alongside a J-beta primer mix, a sample-barcoded 5' primer served in a second PCR lasting about 7 to 12 cycles. TCRdb processed the 5' RACE reads anew with MiXCR; each CDR3 protein has one entry. The sample shows roughly 2 million distinct CDR3 sequences, around 48% of them seen only once. The study, taken as a whole, reports: Older individuals had lower TCR beta diversity per million T cells (the decline was roughly linear). Relative to aged donors, long-lived donors carried more naive CD4+ cells and displayed higher diversity.

Each sample yielded at least 6 million isolated PBMCs. Points on this clonotype: The antigen is not known.

This TCR was recovered from a woman between 35 and 50 years old in good health. The sequenced material came from blood. The genes are TRBV29-1 and TRBJ2-1; TRBD1 is a possible D gene (5 bases). CDR3: CSAREPQGLSSYNEQFF. For the CDR3, the DNA is TGCAGCGCTCGCGAACCGCAGGGCCTGAGCTCCTACAATGAGCAGTTCTTC.